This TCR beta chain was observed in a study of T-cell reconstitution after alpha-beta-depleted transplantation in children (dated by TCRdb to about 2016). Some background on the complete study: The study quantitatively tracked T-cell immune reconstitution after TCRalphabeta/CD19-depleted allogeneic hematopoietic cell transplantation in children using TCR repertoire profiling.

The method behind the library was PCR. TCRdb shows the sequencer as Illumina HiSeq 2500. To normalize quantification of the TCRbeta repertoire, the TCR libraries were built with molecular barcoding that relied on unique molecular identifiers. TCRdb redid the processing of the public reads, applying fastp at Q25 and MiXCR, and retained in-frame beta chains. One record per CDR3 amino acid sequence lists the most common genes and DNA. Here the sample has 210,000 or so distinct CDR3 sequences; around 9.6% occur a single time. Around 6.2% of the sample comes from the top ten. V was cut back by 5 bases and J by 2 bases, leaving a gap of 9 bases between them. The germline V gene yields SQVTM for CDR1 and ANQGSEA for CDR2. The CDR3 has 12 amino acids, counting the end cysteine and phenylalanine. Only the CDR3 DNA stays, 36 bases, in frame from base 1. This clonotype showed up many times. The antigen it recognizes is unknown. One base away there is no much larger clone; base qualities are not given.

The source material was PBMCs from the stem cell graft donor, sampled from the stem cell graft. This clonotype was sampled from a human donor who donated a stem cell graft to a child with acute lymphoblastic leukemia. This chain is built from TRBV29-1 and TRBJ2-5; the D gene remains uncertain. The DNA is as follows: TGCAGCGTTACAGCGTTACAAGAGACCCAGTACTTC. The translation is CSVTALQETQYF.